The 10 T cell receptor beta chains given below trace back to one sample, sequenced in a study of T cell responses to AZD1222 COVID-19 vaccine. The assay was immunoSEQ multiplex PCR, and TCRdb's table has in-frame clones only and misses some. Altogether 150,000 to 200,000 clones are present, about 88% being singletons, with the ten largest covering roughly 26%. The source was peripheral blood, collected 28 days after the second AZD1222 dose. The receptors come from an adult who received the AZD1222 COVID-19 vaccine.

The chain uses TRBV28 and TRBJ2-3; 12 bases are a match to TRBD2. With V trimmed by 6 bases and J by 0 bases, 7 bases remained unmatched. Germline CDR1 and CDR2: MDHEN and SYDVKM. The CDR3 consists of 17 residues. The CDR3 sequence: CASRLSGTSGSTDTQYF. CDR3 nucleotide sequence: TGTGCCAGCAGATTGAGTGGGACTAGCGGGAGCACAGATACGCAGTATTTT.

The chain uses TRBV6-6 and TRBJ2-6; D is unresolved. CDR3 length: 13 amino acids. V was cut by 6 bases and J by 4 bases, with 7 bases left in between. From germline, CDR1 is MNHNY and CDR2 SVGAGI (reference sequence). The CDR3 nucleotides are TGTGCCAGCAGCCGGTCCGGGGCCAACGTCCTGACTTTC. Translation: CASSRSGANVLTF.

CDR3 protein: CASRTRQGLSYEQYF. CDR3 nucleotide sequence: TGTGCCAGTAGAACCCGACAGGGTTTATCCTACGAGCAGTACTTC. This rearrangement joins TRBV19 to TRBJ2-7; TRBD1 agrees at 7 bases. V lost 6 bases and J lost 1; bases outside the gene matches: 9. The CDR3 extends over 15 amino acids. CDR1 and CDR2 from the germline V gene are LNHDA and SQIVND (reference sequence).

This clone was recorded only once. This sample includes further DNA sequences coding for the same CDR3. This CDR3 is CASSLDSQGKTEAFF. In nucleotides, the CDR3 is TGTGCCAGCAGCTTAGACAGCCAGGGGAAGACTGAAGCTTTCTTT. The V gene is TRBV7-6, the J gene TRBJ1-1; D may be TRBD1 (6 bases). The germline V and J ends were trimmed by 1 base and 5 bases, with 14 bases remaining between them. The CDR3 is 15 amino acids. Germline V CDR1 and CDR2: SGHVS, FNYEAQ.

The chain combines TRBV18 with TRBJ1-6; 9 positions agree with TRBD1. Germline V gene lookup returns CDR1 KGHSH and CDR2 LQKENI. This CDR3 contains 15 residues. V was pared by 6 bases and J by 3 bases, with 3 bases of the junction left unmatched. CDR3 DNA: TGTGCCAGCTCCGGACAGGGGAACTATAATTCACCCCTCCACTTT. This translates into CASSGQGNYNSPLHF.

The chain uses TRBV24-1 and TRBJ1-5; the match to TRBD1 covers 7 bases. J was trimmed by 9 bases and V by 4 bases; bases with no gene match: 8. The CDR3 totals 14 residues. CDR1 KGHDR and CDR2 SFDVKD come from the germline V gene. CDR3 loop: CATSDNRGFGPQHF. The CDR3 nucleotides read TGTGCCACCAGTGACAACAGGGGATTTGGGCCCCAGCATTTT.

This clone was detected once. This sequence joins TRBV28 and TRBJ1-4; perhaps TRBD1 as D (6 bases). Trimming took off 6 bases at V and 7 bases at J, with 18 bases between the two ends. The length of the CDR3 is 15 residues. Germline V lookup: CDR1 MDHEN, CDR2 SYDVKM. DNA of the CDR3: TGTGCCAGCAGCACTCCGGGAGGGGGTAGTGAAAAACTGTTTTTT. Its protein product is CASSTPGGGSEKLFF.

This clone occurred once. The chain combines TRBV30 with TRBJ1-5, with TRBD1 identical over 9 bases. Germline trimming cut 3 bases from V and 2 bases from J; bases unmatched to any gene: 8. The CDR3 runs 16 residues. Germline V lookup: CDR1 GTSNPN, CDR2 SVGIG (reference sequence). In DNA, the CDR3 is TGTGCCTGGAGCCTAAAGAGGGACAGGGGCAATCAGCCCCAGCATTTT. Its translation: CAWSLKRDRGNQPQHF. The variable domain in full, with the rest retrieved from reference TRBV30 and TRBJ1-5, is SQTIHQWPATLVQPVGSPLSLECTVEGTSNPNLYWYRQAAGRGLQLLFYSVGIGQISSEVPQNLSASRPQDRQFILSSKKLLLSDSGFYLCAWSLKRDRGNQPQHFGDGTRLSIL.

The chain uses TRBV7-2 and TRBJ1-4; D gene ambiguous. V was trimmed by 5 bases and J by 5 bases, leaving 9 bases between them. This CDR3 contains 13 residues. In germline, CDR1 is SGHTA, CDR2 FQGNSA. CDR3 nucleotide sequence: TGTGCCAGCAGCCCAAGCCCCAATGAAAAACTGTTTTTT. Its translation is CASSPSPNEKLFF.

The gene calls are TRBV7-9 and TRBJ1-2; TRBD1 aligns across 10 bases. With V trimmed by 3 bases and J by 5 bases, 6 bases remained unmatched. Germline CDR1 and CDR2: SEHNR and FQNEAQ (reference sequence). This CDR3 has 15 amino acids. CDR3 sequence (DNA): TGTGCCAGCAGCTTCCAAGGGACAGGGGTTTATGGCTACACCTTC. Residues: CASSFQGTGVYGYTF.